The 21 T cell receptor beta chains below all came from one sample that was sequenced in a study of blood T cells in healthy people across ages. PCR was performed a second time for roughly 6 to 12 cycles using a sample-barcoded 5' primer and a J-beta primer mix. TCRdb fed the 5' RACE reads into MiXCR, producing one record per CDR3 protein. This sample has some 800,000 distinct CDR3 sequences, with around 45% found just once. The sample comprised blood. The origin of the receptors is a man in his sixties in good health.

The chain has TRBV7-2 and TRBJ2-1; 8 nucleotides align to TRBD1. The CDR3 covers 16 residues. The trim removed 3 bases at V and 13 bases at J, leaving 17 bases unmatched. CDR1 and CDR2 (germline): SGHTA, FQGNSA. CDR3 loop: CASSFSTGVGGETQFF. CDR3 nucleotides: TGTGCCAGCAGCTTTTCGACAGGGGTTGGCGGAGAGACCCAGTTCTTC. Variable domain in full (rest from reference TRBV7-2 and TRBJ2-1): GAGVSQSPSNKVTEKGKDVELRCDPISGHTALYWYRQSLGQGLEFLIYFQGNSAPDKSGLPSDRFSAERTGGSVSTLTIQRTQQEDSAVYLCASSFSTGVGGETQFFGPGTRLTVL.

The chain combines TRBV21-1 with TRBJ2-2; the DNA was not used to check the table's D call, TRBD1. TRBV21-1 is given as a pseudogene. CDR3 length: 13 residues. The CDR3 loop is CAPPRGLAGELFF. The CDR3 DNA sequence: TGTGCCCCCCCAAGGGGGTTGGCTGGGGAGCTGTTTTTT.

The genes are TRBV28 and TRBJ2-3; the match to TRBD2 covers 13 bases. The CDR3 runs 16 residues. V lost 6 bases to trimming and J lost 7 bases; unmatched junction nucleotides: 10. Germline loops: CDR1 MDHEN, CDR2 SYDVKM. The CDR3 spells CASRDPLAGGSYTQYF. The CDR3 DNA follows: TGTGCCAGCAGGGACCCACTAGCGGGGGGGTCCTATACGCAGTATTTT.

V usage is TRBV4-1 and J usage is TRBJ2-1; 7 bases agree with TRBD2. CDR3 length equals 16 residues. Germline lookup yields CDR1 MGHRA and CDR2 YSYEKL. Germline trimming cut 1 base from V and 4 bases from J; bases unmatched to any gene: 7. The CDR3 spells CASSQAAGTIYNEQFF. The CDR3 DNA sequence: TGCGCCAGCAGCCAAGCCGCCGGGACTATTTACAATGAGCAGTTCTTC.

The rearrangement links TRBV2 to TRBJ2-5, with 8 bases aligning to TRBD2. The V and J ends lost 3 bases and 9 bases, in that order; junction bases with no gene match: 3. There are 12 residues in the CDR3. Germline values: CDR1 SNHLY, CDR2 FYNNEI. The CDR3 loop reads CASSDASGPQYF. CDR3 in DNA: TGTGCCAGCAGTGACGCTAGCGGGCCCCAGTACTTC.

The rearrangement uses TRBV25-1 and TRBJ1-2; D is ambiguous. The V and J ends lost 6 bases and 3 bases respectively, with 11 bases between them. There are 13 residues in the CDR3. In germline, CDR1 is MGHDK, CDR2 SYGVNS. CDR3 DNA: TGTGCCAGCAGCTCGGACGTCGACTATGGCTACACCTTC. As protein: CASSSDVDYGYTF.

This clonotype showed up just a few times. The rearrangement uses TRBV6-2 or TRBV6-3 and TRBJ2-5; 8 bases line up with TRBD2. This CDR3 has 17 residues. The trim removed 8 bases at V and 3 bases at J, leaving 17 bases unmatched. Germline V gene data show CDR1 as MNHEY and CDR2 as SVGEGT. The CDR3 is CASQDLSSSGYKETQYF. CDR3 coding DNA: TGTGCCAGCCAGGACCTGAGCTCTAGCGGGTATAAAGAGACCCAGTACTTC.

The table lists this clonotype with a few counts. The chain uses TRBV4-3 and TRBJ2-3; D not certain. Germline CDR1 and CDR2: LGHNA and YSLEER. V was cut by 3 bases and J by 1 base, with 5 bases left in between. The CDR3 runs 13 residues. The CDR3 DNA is TGCGCCAGCAGCCACGGCGGCACAGATACGCAGTATTTT. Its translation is CASSHGGTDTQYF.

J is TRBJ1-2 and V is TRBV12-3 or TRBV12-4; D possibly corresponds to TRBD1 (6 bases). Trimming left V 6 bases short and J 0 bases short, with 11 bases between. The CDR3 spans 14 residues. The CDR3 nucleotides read TGTGCCAGCAGCCGGACAGCTACTAACTATGGCTACACCTTC. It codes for CASSRTATNYGYTF.

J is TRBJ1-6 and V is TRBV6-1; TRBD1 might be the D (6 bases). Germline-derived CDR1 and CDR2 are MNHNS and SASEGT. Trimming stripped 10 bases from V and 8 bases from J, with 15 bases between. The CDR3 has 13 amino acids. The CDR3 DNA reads TGTGCCACACGGACAGAAGCCTATTCACCCCTCCACTTT. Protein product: CATRTEAYSPLHF.

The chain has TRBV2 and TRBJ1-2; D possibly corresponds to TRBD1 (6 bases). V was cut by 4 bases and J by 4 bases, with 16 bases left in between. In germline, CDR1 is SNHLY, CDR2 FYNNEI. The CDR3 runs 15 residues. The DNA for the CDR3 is TGTGCCAGCAGTGTAAGACCGGGGGCGGGCTATGGCTACACCTTC. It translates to CASSVRPGAGYGYTF.

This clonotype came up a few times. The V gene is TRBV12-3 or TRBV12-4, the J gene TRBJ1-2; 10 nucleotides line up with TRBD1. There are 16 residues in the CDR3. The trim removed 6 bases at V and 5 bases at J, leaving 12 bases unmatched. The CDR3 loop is CASSQTGQGKGYGYTF. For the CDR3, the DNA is TGTGCCAGCAGCCAAACGGGACAGGGGAAAGGGTATGGCTACACCTTC.

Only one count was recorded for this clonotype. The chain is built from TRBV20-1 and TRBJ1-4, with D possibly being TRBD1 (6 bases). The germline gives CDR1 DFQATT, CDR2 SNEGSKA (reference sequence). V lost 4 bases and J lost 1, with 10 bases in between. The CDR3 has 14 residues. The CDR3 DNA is TGCAGTGCTATAAACAGGGAAACTAATGAAAAACTGTTTTTT. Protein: CSAINRETNEKLFF.

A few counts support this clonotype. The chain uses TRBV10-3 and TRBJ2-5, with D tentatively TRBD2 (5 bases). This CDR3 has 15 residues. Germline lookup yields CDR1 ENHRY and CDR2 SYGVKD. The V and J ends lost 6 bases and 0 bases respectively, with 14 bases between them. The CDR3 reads CAISPTTRNQETQYF. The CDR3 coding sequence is TGTGCCATCAGCCCGACCACTAGGAACCAAGAGACCCAGTACTTC.

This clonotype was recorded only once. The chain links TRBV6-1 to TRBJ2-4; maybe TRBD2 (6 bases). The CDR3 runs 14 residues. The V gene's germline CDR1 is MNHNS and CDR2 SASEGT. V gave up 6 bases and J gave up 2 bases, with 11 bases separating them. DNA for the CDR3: TGTGCCAGCAGCCGGGGGACCTCCAAAAACATTCAGTACTTC. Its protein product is CASSRGTSKNIQYF.

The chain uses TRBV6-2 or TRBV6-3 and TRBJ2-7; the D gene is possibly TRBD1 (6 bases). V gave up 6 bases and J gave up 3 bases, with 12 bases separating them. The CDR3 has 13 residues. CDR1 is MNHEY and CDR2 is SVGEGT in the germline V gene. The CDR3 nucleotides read TGTGCCAGCAGAGCACAGGGCTACTACGAGCAGTACTTC. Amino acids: CASRAQGYYEQYF.

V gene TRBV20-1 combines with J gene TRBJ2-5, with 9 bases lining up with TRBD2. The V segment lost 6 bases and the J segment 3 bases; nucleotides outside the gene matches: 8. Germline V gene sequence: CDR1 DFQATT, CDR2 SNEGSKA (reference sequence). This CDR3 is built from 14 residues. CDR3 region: CSAYPKRGEETQYF. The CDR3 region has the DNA TGCAGTGCCTACCCTAAGCGGGGGGAAGAGACCCAGTACTTC.

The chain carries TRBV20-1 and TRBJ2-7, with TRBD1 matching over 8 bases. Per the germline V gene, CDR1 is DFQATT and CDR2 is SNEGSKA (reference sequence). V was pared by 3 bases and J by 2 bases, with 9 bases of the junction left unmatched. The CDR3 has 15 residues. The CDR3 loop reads CSASPQGAKTYEQYF. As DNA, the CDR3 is TGCAGTGCTAGTCCGCAGGGGGCAAAAACCTACGAGCAGTACTTC.

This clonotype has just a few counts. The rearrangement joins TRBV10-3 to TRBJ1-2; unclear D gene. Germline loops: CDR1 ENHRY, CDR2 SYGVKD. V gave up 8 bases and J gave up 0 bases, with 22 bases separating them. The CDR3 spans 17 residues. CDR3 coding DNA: TGTGCCATCCGGGGAGCCATGTGGGCTGGAGCTAACTATGGCTACACCTTC. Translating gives CAIRGAMWAGANYGYTF.

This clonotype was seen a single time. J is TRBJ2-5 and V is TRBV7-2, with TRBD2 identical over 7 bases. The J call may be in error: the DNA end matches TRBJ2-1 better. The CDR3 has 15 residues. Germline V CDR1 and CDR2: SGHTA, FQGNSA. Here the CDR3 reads CASSSLGTGGETQFF. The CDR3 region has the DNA TGTGCCAGCAGCTCTCTCGGGACGGGAGGAGAGACCCAGTTCTTC.

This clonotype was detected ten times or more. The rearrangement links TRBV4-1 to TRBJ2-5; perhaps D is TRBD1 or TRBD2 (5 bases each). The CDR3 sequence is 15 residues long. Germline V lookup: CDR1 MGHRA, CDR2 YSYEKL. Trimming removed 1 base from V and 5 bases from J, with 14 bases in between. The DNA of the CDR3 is TGCGCCAGCAGCCAAGGTCGCCGTGGGACGGAGACCCAGTACTTC. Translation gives CASSQGRRGTETQYF.